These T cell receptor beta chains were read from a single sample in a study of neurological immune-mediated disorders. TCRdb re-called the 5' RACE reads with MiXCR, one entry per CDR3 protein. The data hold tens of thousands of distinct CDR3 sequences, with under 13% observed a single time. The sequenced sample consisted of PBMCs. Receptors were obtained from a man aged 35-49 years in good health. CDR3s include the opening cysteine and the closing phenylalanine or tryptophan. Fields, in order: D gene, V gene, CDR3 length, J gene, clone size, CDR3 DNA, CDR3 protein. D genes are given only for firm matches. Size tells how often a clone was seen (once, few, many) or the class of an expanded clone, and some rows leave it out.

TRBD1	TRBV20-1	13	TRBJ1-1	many	TGCAGTGGTCTGGACAGGGGGCAACTTAGGACTTTCTTT	CSGLDRGQLRTFF
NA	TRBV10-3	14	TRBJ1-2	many	TGTGCCATCAGTGTTCAGGGCACTCCTTCCGGCTACACCTTC	CAISVQGTPSGYTF
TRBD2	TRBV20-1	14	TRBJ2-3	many	TGCAGTGCTTCTGCGGCCAGCGGGGCAGATACGCAGTATTTT	CSASAASGADTQYF
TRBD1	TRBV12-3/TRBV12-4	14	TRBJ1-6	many	TGTGCCAGCAGACTTGACAGGGGAAGTTCACCCCTCCACTTT	CASRLDRGSSPLHF
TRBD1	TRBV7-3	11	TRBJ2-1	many	TGTGCCAGCAGCCCCGGGACAGGGATCAGCTTC	CASSPGTGISF
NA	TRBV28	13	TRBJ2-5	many	TGTGCCAGCGGCACACAGGGTTTGGAGACCCAGTACTTC	CASGTQGLETQYF
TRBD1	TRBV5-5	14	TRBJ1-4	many	TGTGCCAGCAGCTCAGGGGGAGGAAGTGAAAAACTGTTTTTT	CASSSGGGSEKLFF
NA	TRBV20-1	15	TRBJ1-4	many	TGCAGTGCGCCGGATTTTCATGCAACTAATGAAAAACTGTTTTTT	CSAPDFHATNEKLFF
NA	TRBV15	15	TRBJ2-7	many	TGTGCCACCAGCAGAGATCAAGGGGGAGAGTACGAGCAGTACTTC	CATSRDQGGEYEQYF
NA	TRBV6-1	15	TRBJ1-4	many	TGTGCCAGCAGTGATTTTCAAACCACCCTGGGAAAACTGTTTTTT	CASSDFQTTLGKLFF
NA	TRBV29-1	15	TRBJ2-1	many	TGCAGCGTCGCCCGGATGGTTGGGGGTGGGGATGAGCAGTTCTTC	CSVARMVGGGDEQFF
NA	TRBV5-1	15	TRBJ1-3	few	TGCGCCAGCAGCCCACTTTTAGGGACTGGAAACACCATATATTTT	CASSPLLGTGNTIYF
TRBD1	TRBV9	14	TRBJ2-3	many	TGTGCCAGCAGCGAGACAGGGTTTAAAGATACGCAGTATTTT	CASSETGFKDTQYF
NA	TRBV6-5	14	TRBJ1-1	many	TGTGCCAGCAGTTACAGGGCCGGGAGCCGTGAAGCTTTCTTT	CASSYRAGSREAFF
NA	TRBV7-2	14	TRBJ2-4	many	TGTGCCAGCAGCTTAGTGAATAGCCGGGACATTCAGTACTTC	CASSLVNSRDIQYF
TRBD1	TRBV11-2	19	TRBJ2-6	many	TGTGCCAGCAGCCCAAACGGCCGGACAGGGCTTCTTGGGGCCAACGTCCTGACTTTC	CASSPNGRTGLLGANVLTF
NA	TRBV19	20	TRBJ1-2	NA	TGTGCCAGTAGTATCCCCAGCGGCCCGGGACCAGGTTGGTCGGGCTATGGCTACACCTTC	CASSIPSGPGPGWSGYGYTF
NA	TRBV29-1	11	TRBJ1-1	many	TGCAGCGTTGAACGGCTCCTTGAAGCTTTCTTT	CSVERLLEAFF
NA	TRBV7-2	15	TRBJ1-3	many	TGTGCCAGCAGCCCCTCTTGGGGAGCTGGAAACACCATATATTTT	CASSPSWGAGNTIYF
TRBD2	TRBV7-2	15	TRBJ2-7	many	TGTGCCATTTCCCTAGCGGGAGGGGAAACCTACGAGCAGTACTTC	CAISLAGGETYEQYF
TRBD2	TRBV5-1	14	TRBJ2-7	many	TGCGCCAGCAGCTTCGCTAGCGGGGACTACGAGCAGTACTTC	CASSFASGDYEQYF
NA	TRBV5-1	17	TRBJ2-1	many	TGCGCCAGCAGCCGCTTCGAAATCGCTCCCGGATTCAATGAGCAGTTCTTC	CASSRFEIAPGFNEQFF
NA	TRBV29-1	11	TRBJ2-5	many	TGCAGCGGTGGGGCCGGGGAGACCCAGTACTTC	CSGGAGETQYF
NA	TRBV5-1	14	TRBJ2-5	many	TGCGCCAGCAGCTTATCCGGGAACCAAGAGACCCAGTACTTC	CASSLSGNQETQYF
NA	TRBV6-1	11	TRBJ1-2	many	TGTGCCACCACCCAGGACTATGGCTACACCTTC	CATTQDYGYTF
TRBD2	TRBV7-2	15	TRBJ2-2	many	TGTGCCAGCAGCCTCCGACTAGCTGCACCCGGGGAGCTGTTTTTT	CASSLRLAAPGELFF
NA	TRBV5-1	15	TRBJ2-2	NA	TGCGCCAGCAGCTTGACTCTTCCGGGATCCGGGGAGCTGTTTTTT	CASSLTLPGSGELFF
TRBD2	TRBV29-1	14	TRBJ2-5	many	TGCAGCGTTGTACTAGCGGGAGATCCAGAGACCCAGTACTTC	CSVVLAGDPETQYF
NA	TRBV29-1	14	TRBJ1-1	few	TGCAGCTTCTCCGGGGGGACTGCGAACACTGAAGCTTTCTTT	CSFSGGTANTEAFF
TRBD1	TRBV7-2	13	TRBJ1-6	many	TGTGCCAGCAACCCAGGGGGTTATTCACCCCTCCACTTT	CASNPGGYSPLHF
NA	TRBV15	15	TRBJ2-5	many	TGTGCCACCAGCAGCCCCGGGACCAGCGGAGAGACCCAGTACTTC	CATSSPGTSGETQYF